One and the same sample provided the 27 T cell receptor beta chains below, sequenced in a study of regulatory T cells in long-lasting Graves disease. Time point of the sample: newly diagnosed GD, antithyroid drugs for less than 3 months. PBMCs provided the RNA from which the TCR library was made. iRepertoire HTBI primers and Arm-PCR of CDR3 regions built TCR beta libraries. TCRdb re-called the multiplex PCR reads through MiXCR, storing one row per CDR3 protein. The table has over 400,000 distinct CDR3 sequences, roughly 15% seen once. This sample also belongs to another study, concerning T cells in Graves' hyperthyroidism and ophthalmopathy.

Sequenced material: peripheral blood mononuclear cells (PBMCs), taken at new diagnosis, from a patient treated with antithyroid drugs. These receptors were collected from a woman aged 50 to 60 with Graves disease.

This clonotype occurred a few times. Germline is not matched at one junction end, which may reflect a read error. CDR3 coding DNA: TGCGCCAGCAGCCTCGGGGGGGCTCCTAGATGTTTT. It codes for CASSLGGAPRCF. The V and J genes are TRBV5-1 and TRBJ1-5, with a weak D call TRBD1 (6 bases). CDR3 length: 12 residues. CDR1 is SGHRS, CDR2 YFSETQ, per germline.

As to this clonotype: No conserved phenylalanine or tryptophan is present at the end of the CDR3, so a read error is the likely explanation. The genes are TRBV7-6 and TRBJ2-1; 10 bases are shared with TRBD2. V was clipped by 5 bases and J by 1 base; unmatched bases: 2. The CDR3 loop spans 15 amino acids. The germline CDR1 and CDR2 sequences are SGHVS and FNYEAQ. CDR3 sequence reads: CASSRTSGSYNEQFS. CDR3 nucleotide sequence: TGTGCCAGCAGCCGGACTAGCGGATCCTACAATGAGCAGTTCTCC.

This clonotype was found a few times. This chain uses TRBV10-3 with TRBJ1-1; no clear D gene. Germline V lookup: CDR1 ENHRY, CDR2 SYGVKD. The CDR3 contains 13 residues. V lost 2 bases, J lost 6 bases, and 10 bases lay in between. Here the CDR3 reads CAISEAGLAEAFF. In DNA, the CDR3 is TGTGCCATCAGTGAGGCGGGTTTAGCTGAAGCTTTCTTT.

This clonotype was counted at least ten times. This sequence joins TRBV7-2 and TRBJ2-3; D ambiguous. This CDR3 has 16 amino acids. Germline V gene data show CDR1 as SGHTA and CDR2 as FQGNSA. V shed 5 bases and J shed 1 base, with 16 bases lying between them. CDR3 residues: CASSTLVGSGTDTQYF. In nucleotides, the CDR3 is TGTGCCAGCAGCACCCTCGTAGGGTCAGGCACAGATACGCAGTATTTT.

This clonotype was recorded many times. The chain recombines TRBV27 with TRBJ2-7; 9 bases line up with TRBD2. Germline CDR1 and CDR2: MNHEY and SMNVEV (reference sequence). V shed 3 bases, J shed 0 bases, and the junction held 9 bases outside the gene matches. The CDR3 length is 17 residues. The CDR3 DNA sequence: TGTGCCAGCAGTTTCGGGCGGGAGGGTCCCTACTCCTACGAGCAGTACTTC. Its protein is CASSFGREGPYSYEQYF.

The table lists this clonotype with many counts. The gene calls are TRBV28 and TRBJ1-2; D possibly corresponds to TRBD1 (5 bases). This CDR3 contains 13 residues. Per the germline V gene, CDR1 is MDHEN and CDR2 is SYDVKM. V lost 5 bases to trimming and J lost 4 bases, with 11 bases between them. This chain's CDR3 is CASSTGTAYGYTF. CDR3 DNA: TGTGCCAGCAGTACTGGGACGGCCTATGGCTACACCTTC.

To note about this clonotype: A read error may be the cause here, since a much bigger clone is one base away. It is likely a read error, because the conserved phenylalanine at the end of the CDR3 is missing. V usage is TRBV6-1 and J usage is TRBJ2-1; 12 bases match TRBD2. J lost 8 bases, V lost 4 bases, and 3 bases had no gene match. The germline CDR1 and CDR2 sequences are MNHNS and SASEGT. The CDR3 is made up of 14 amino acids. The CDR3 DNA follows: TGTGCCAGCAGTGCCAGACTAGCGGGAGATGAGCAGTTCTCC. As protein: CASSARLAGDEQFS.

As for this clonotype: One end of the junction is discordant with germline, which a read error may explain. The genes are TRBV12-3 or TRBV12-4 and TRBJ2-4; D gene uncertain. CDR3 length equals 14 residues. The CDR3 loop is CASSLWARKNTQYF. In nucleotides, the CDR3 is TGTGCCAGCAGTTTATGGGCGAGAAAAAACACTCAGTACTTC.

This clonotype was detected many times. V usage is TRBV12-3 or TRBV12-4 and J usage is TRBJ2-1; TRBD2 aligns across 10 bases. The length of the CDR3 is 17 residues. J gave up 6 bases and V 4 bases, and 12 bases lay outside the gene matches. This chain's CDR3 is CASSSPGLANSGNEQFF. The CDR3 DNA follows: TGTGCCAGCAGTTCCCCGGGACTAGCGAATTCAGGCAATGAGCAGTTCTTC.

This chain links TRBV10-3 with TRBJ2-2, with D perhaps TRBD1 (5 bases). Germline CDR1 reads ENHRY; CDR2 reads SYGVKD. The CDR3 extends over 13 amino acids. V was cut by 4 bases and J by 5 bases, with 8 bases left in between. CDR3 loop: CAISASGTGELFF. The CDR3 DNA follows: TGTGCCATCAGTGCCTCAGGGACCGGGGAGCTGTTTTTT.

This chain joins TRBV27 and TRBJ2-3; tentative D call: TRBD1 (5 bases). V was pared by 6 bases and J by 0 bases, with 10 bases between. CDR1 and CDR2 (germline): MNHEY, SMNVEV (reference sequence). The CDR3 has 14 amino acids. Written as DNA, the CDR3 is TGTGCCAGCAGCTACAGGATTAGCACAGATACGCAGTATTTT. Protein product: CASSYRISTDTQYF.

In this sample, this clonotype turned up many times. The gene calls are TRBV30 and TRBJ1-1; a weak D match, TRBD1 (5 bases). CDR1 and CDR2 (germline): GTSNPN, SVGIG (reference sequence). This CDR3 has 15 residues. Trimming left V 4 bases short and J 2 bases short, with 17 bases between. CDR3 in DNA: TGTGCCTGGACCTTAACCGGGACGGCAAACACTGAAGCTTTCTTT. Protein: CAWTLTGTANTEAFF.

This clonotype occurred many times. V gene TRBV20-1 combines with J gene TRBJ2-2; 10 nucleotides agree with TRBD2. This CDR3 is 15 amino acids long. Germline lookup yields CDR1 DFQATT and CDR2 SNEGSKA (reference sequence). The V segment lost 3 bases and the J segment 4 bases; nucleotides outside the gene matches: 5. The CDR3: CSARASGRRTGELFF. The CDR3 region has the DNA TGCAGTGCTAGGGCTAGCGGGAGACGCACCGGGGAGCTGTTTTTT.

This clonotype was recorded at least ten times. This chain links TRBV5-5 with TRBJ2-1, with 11 bases identical to TRBD1. The germline V gene has CDR1 SGHKS and CDR2 YYEKEE (reference sequence). There are 19 residues in the CDR3. V lost 4 bases and J lost 0; bases outside the gene matches: 12. The CDR3 coding sequence is TGTGCCAGCAGCCCCCGGGACAGGGGGTATAGTAGCTCCTACAATGAGCAGTTCTTC. Amino acids: CASSPRDRGYSSSYNEQFF.

This clonotype was counted ten times or more. This chain uses TRBV6-2 or TRBV6-3 with TRBJ2-3, with 13 positions matching TRBD2. This CDR3 spans 16 amino acids. The ends lost 5 bases at V and 0 bases at J; junction bases unmatched: 2. The V gene's germline CDR1 is MNHEY and CDR2 SVGEGT. The DNA for the CDR3 is TGTGCCAGCAGTAAGGGACTAGCGGGAAGCACAGATACGCAGTATTTT. Translated, it gives CASSKGLAGSTDTQYF.

CDR3 in DNA: TGTGCCAGCAGCCCGGGGGCGGGAGTGGCGCGGGAGACCCAGTACTTC. Its translation: CASSPGAGVARETQYF. The chain links TRBV5-4 to TRBJ2-5; the D gene is possibly TRBD2 (7 bases). The CDR3 runs 16 residues. In germline, CDR1 is SGHNT, CDR2 YYREEE (reference sequence). V was cut by 4 bases and J by 5 bases, with 21 bases left in between.

This clonotype was seen ten or more times. This rearrangement joins TRBV2 to TRBJ1-5; 7 bases agree with TRBD1. CDR3 length: 14 residues. V lost 7 bases and J lost 14; bases outside the gene matches: 17. Germline values: CDR1 SNHLY, CDR2 FYNNEI. CDR3 DNA: TGTGCCAGCAAAGCCCAGGGACAGTATGTACCGGAGCATTTT. Its translation: CASKAQGQYVPEHF.

For this clonotype: A much bigger clone sits one base away, suggesting this may be a read error. V is TRBV7-9 and J is TRBJ1-1; D gene uncertain. Per germline, CDR1 SEHNR and CDR2 FQNEAQ (reference sequence). CDR3 length: 14 amino acids. V lost 4 bases and J lost 3, with 12 bases in between. The DNA for the CDR3 is TGTGCCAGCAGCTATTCGGCGGAGGACACTGAAGCTTTCTTT. Translated: CASSYSAEDTEAFF. Variable domain in full (rest from reference TRBV7-9 and TRBJ1-1): DTGVSQNPRHKITKRGQNVTFRCDPISEHNRLYWYRQTLGQGPEFLTYFQNEAQLEKSRLLSDRFSAERPKGSFSTLEIQRTEQGDSAMYLCASSYSAEDTEAFFGQGTRLTVV.

Comments on this clonotype: This may stem from a read error, because a much larger clone lies one nucleotide away. V and J are TRBV28 and TRBJ1-2, with 8 bases identical to TRBD1. Germline values: CDR1 MDHEN, CDR2 SYDVKM. This CDR3 is built from 14 residues. The DNA for the CDR3 is TGTGCCAGCAGTTTCCAGGGGGCGCGGGATGGCTTCACCTTC. Its protein product is CASSFQGARDGFTF.

This clonotype was found many times. This rearrangement joins TRBV5-1 to TRBJ1-5, with a tentative D call TRBD1 (6 bases). The CDR3 is made up of 15 amino acids. V was cut by 0 bases and J by 1 base, with 8 bases left in between. Per the germline V gene, CDR1 is SGHRS and CDR2 is YFSETQ. CDR3 in DNA: TGCGCCAGCAGCTTGGGGGGGACAAGCAATCAGCCCCAGCATTTT. Its translation: CASSLGGTSNQPQHF.

At least ten counts were recorded for this clonotype. The chain links TRBV6-1 to TRBJ2-1; 10 bases fit TRBD2. The trim removed 3 bases at V and 4 bases at J, leaving 6 bases unmatched. Germline lookup yields CDR1 MNHNS and CDR2 SASEGT. This CDR3 is 16 amino acids long. CDR3 DNA sequence: TGTGCCAGCAGTGACTCCCTAGCGGGAGTTTACAATGAGCAGTTCTTC. This encodes CASSDSLAGVYNEQFF.

This clonotype was picked up a small number of times. CDR3 sequence: CASQPGQASNEQFF. The CDR3 bases are TGTGCCAGTCAACCGGGACAGGCTTCCAATGAGCAGTTCTTC. The chain uses TRBV19 and TRBJ2-1; the match to TRBD1 covers 8 bases. Germline loops: CDR1 LNHDA, CDR2 SQIVND (reference sequence). Unmatched junction bases numbered 9, after V lost 8 bases and J lost 6 bases. The CDR3 consists of 14 residues.

This clonotype was observed a handful of times. The chain couples TRBV19 to TRBJ2-5, with D possibly TRBD2 on 5 matching bases. The last part of the DNA fits TRBJ2-1 better; the J call may be wrong. Germline-derived CDR1 and CDR2 are LNHDA and SQIVND (reference sequence). The CDR3 sequence is 14 residues long. The CDR3 sequence is CASSYRTVYNEQFF. The CDR3 bases are TGTGCCAGTAGTTATCGGACTGTATACAATGAGCAGTTCTTC.

In this sample, this clonotype turned up a few times. The rearrangement uses TRBV9 and TRBJ2-7, with D unclear. Trimming took 4 bases from V and 6 from J, leaving 20 bases between them. This CDR3 region has 15 residues. Germline values: CDR1 SGDLS, CDR2 YYNGEE. CDR3 in amino acids: CASSPTVSPESEQYF. In DNA, the CDR3 is TGTGCCAGCAGCCCGACCGTTTCGCCGGAATCCGAGCAGTACTTC. Looking up the rest from reference TRBV9 and TRBJ2-7 gives the full variable domain: DSGVTQTPKHLITATGQRVTLRCSPRSGDLSVYWYQQSLDQGLQFLIQYYNGEERAKGNILERFSAQQFPDLHSELNLSSLELGDSALYFCASSPTVSPESEQYFGPGTRLTVT.

The V call is TRBV4-1, the J call TRBJ1-1; D is possibly TRBD1 (5 bases). Germline V gives CDR1 MGHRA, CDR2 YSYEKL. The CDR3 extends over 16 amino acids. V was pared by 0 bases and J by 1 base, with 12 bases between. CDR3: CASSQDRGGTNTEAFF. As DNA, the CDR3 is TGCGCCAGCAGCCAAGATCGGGGAGGGACGAACACTGAAGCTTTCTTT.

About this clonotype: One junction end does not reproduce the germline sequence, and a read error may be involved. The J gene is TRBJ1-5, the V gene TRBV4-1, with 9 bases aligning to TRBD1. From germline, CDR1 is MGHRA and CDR2 YSYEKL. The CDR3 sequence is 17 residues long. CDR3 bases: TGCGCCAGCAGCCCGGGACAGGGTGCCCCCCCCAATCAGCCTCAGCATTTT. This sequence encodes CASSPGQGAPPNQPQHF.

The CDR3 coding sequence is TGCGCCAGCAGCCTAGACAGAACGGGGAACACCGGGGAGCTGTTTTTT. Translating gives CASSLDRTGNTGELFF. The gene calls are TRBV4-1 and TRBJ2-2, with D possibly being TRBD1 (5 bases). The CDR3 is 16 amino acids. Germline CDR1 reads MGHRA; CDR2 reads YSYEKL. V was shortened by 4 bases and J by 1 base, with 13 bases between the two germline ends.